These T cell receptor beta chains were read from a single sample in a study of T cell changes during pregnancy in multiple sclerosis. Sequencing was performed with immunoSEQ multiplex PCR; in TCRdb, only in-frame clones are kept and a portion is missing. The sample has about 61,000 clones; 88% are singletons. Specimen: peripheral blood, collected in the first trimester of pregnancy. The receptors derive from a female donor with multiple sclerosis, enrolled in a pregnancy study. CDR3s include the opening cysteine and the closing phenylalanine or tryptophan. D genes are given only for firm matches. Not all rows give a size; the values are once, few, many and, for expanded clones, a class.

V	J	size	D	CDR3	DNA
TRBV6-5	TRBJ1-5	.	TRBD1	CASSYGQGGNQPQHF	TGTGCCAGCAGTTACGGACAGGGGGGCAATCAGCCCCAGCATTTT
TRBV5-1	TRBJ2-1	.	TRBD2	CASSLEVAGGFYNEQFF	TGCGCCAGCAGCTTGGAGGTAGCGGGAGGGTTTTACAATGAGCAGTTCTTC
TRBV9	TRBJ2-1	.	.	CASSVARETYNEQFF	TGTGCCAGCAGCGTTGCTAGAGAGACCTACAATGAGCAGTTCTTC
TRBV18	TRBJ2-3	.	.	CASSGQGWTDTQYF	TGTGCCAGCTCAGGGCAGGGTTGGACAGATACGCAGTATTTT
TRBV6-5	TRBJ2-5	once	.	CASSQDREGAQYF	TGTGCCAGCAGCCAGGACAGGGAGGGGGCCCAGTACTTC
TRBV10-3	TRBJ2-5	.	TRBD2	CAIRATSGQETQYF	TGTGCCATCAGGGCCACTAGCGGCCAAGAGACCCAGTACTTC
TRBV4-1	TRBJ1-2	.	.	CASSHTEGGGGYTF	TGCGCCAGCAGCCATACAGAGGGCGGAGGTGGCTACACCTTC
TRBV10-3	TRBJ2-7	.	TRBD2	CAIRPGTSASYEQYF	TGTGCCATCAGGCCGGGGACTAGCGCCTCCTACGAGCAGTACTTC
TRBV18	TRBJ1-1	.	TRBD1	CASSSKQGANTEAFF	TGTGCCAGCTCCTCCAAACAGGGGGCGAACACTGAAGCTTTCTTT
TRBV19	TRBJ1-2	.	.	CASSIDRFGSAYGYTF	TGTGCCAGTAGTATAGATCGTTTCGGGTCGGCCTATGGCTACACCTTC
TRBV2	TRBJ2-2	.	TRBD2	CASSTRRTSGSPGELFF	TGTGCCAGCAGCACCCGGAGGACTAGCGGGAGTCCCGGGGAGCTGTTTTTT
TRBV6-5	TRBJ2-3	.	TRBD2	CASSYVAGGGGDTQYF	TGTGCCAGCAGTTACGTTGCGGGAGGTGGTGGAGATACGCAGTATTTT
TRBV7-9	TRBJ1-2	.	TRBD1	CASTTPGGTGANYGYTF	TGTGCCAGCACCACCCCGGGTGGTACAGGGGCTAACTATGGCTACACCTTC
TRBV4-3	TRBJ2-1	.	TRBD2	CASSHLGLAARGEQFF	TGCGCCAGCAGCCATCTGGGACTAGCGGCCCGGGGTGAGCAGTTCTTC
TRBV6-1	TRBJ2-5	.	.	CASSDAAETQYF	TGTGCCAGCAGTGACGCGGCAGAGACCCAGTACTTC
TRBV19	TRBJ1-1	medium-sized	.	CASSRGINTEAFF	TGTGCCAGTAGTCGGGGGATAAACACTGAAGCTTTCTTT
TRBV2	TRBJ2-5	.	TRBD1	CASKRDRGQETQYF	TGTGCCAGCAAAAGGGACAGGGGGCAAGAGACCCAGTACTTC
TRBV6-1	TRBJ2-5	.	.	CASSEQGRLGTQYF	TGTGCCAGCAGTGAACAGGGCAGGCTCGGGACCCAGTACTTC
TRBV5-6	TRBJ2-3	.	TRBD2	CASSLMAKRESDTQYF	TGTGCCAGCAGCTTGATGGCAAAGCGGGAGTCCGATACGCAGTATTTT
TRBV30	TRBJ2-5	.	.	CAWSVGLAGETQYF	TGTGCCTGGAGTGTAGGGCTAGCTGGGGAGACCCAGTACTTC
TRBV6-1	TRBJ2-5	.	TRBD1	CASSGDRGRGETQYF	TGTGCCAGCAGCGGGGACAGGGGGCGAGGAGAGACCCAGTACTTC
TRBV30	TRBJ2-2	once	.	CAWGLDRSPGELFF	TGTGCCTGGGGGCTAGACAGGTCTCCCGGGGAGCTGTTTTTT
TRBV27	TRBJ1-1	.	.	CASSLYPGVRVFF	TGTGCCAGCAGTTTATATCCGGGGGTAAGGGTTTTCTTT
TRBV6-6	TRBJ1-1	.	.	CASREQGNTEAFF	TGTGCCAGCAGGGAACAGGGGAACACTGAAGCTTTCTTT
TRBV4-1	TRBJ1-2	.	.	CASSQGADYGYTF	TGCGCCAGCAGCCAGGGGGCCGACTATGGCTACACCTTC
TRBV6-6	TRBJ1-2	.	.	CASTKGGAGYTF	TGTGCCAGCACCAAGGGGGGGGCTGGCTACACCTTC